This TCR beta chain was retrieved from a study of Graves' ophthalmopathy and Graves' hyperthyroidism. J gave up 4 bases and V 7 bases, and 15 bases lay outside the gene matches. This CDR3 is built from 16 residues. Germline CDR1 is MNHNS and CDR2 is SASEGT. There are many counts of this clonotype. As the template, RNA transcripts were used to amplify TCR beta CDR3 regions. An initial RT-PCR round employing HTBI primers preceded a second-round multiplex PCR. TCRdb passed the multiplex PCR reads through MiXCR, listing each CDR3 protein once. Of about 420,000 distinct CDR3 sequences detected, under 25% appear once; the ten largest clones hold around 3%. Calling hyperthyroidism stable required that no ophthalmopathy show up within 18 months of follow-up.

The TCR originated in a woman aged 18-30 years with stable Graves' hyperthyroidism. The chain carries TRBV6-1 and TRBJ1-2; 7 bases are a match to TRBD1. Sequences were obtained from peripheral blood. CDR3 DNA: TGTGCCAGCACCCCGGGACAGCGTTATCTGATCTATGGCTACACCTTC. Translated: CASTPGQRYLIYGYTF.